The rows below give T cell receptor beta chains drawn from one sample of a study of identical twins. From the 5' RACE reads, TCRdb called clonotypes with MiXCR, one entry per CDR3 protein. The data show 1,800,000 or so distinct CDR3 sequences, around a third seen once. Source material: cord blood. The source is a newborn girl in good health. Both conserved end residues are part of each CDR3. Fields, in order: D gene, V gene, J gene, clone size, CDR3 DNA, CDR3 protein. The D gene is left open where the match is weak. Clone size is shown for a subset of rows, as once, few, many or a class of expanded clone.

>.|TRBV12-3/TRBV12-4|TRBJ2-7|many
TGTGCCAGCAGTCTCCGATTGTTCTACGAGCAGTACTTC
CASSLRLFYEQYF
>TRBD2|TRBV6-5|TRBJ2-1|few
TGTGCCAGCAGTTACGCGGGACTAGCGGCGTACAATGAGCAGTTCTTC
CASSYAGLAAYNEQFF
>TRBD2|TRBV11-2|TRBJ2-7|.
TGTGCCAGCGGCTCTCTGGTAAGGTCTTTCCAGCGGGGCTACGAGCAGTACTTC
CASGSLVRSFQRGYEQYF
>.|TRBV28|TRBJ2-1|few
TGTGCCAGCAGTTTATTATCCAGAGACAATGAGCAGTTCTTC
CASSLLSRDNEQFF
>.|TRBV7-2|TRBJ1-3|.
TGTGCCAGCAGCTTCGAAGTCTCCCGCTCTGGAAACACCATATATTTT
CASSFEVSRSGNTIYF
>.|TRBV12-3/TRBV12-4|TRBJ2-3|few
TGTGCCAGCACCCGCCAGGGCCCCGGTACGCAGTATTTT
CASTRQGPGTQYF
>.|TRBV3-1|TRBJ2-1|.
TGTGCCAGCAGCCAAAGATGGGGGCGGGCGTACAATGAGCAGTTCTTC
CASSQRWGRAYNEQFF
>.|TRBV12-3/TRBV12-4|TRBJ1-6|.
TGTGCCAGCAGCCAAGGGGCGGGAGCCCTCCACTTT
CASSQGAGALHF
>.|TRBV20-1|TRBJ2-4|few
TGCAGTGCTACCCGGGACCGCTACAATGAGCAGTACTTC
CSATRDRYNEQYF
>.|TRBV6-5|TRBJ2-1|.
TGTGCCAGCAAAAGGGGTACAGGGACTCCCTACGAGCAGTTCTTC
CASKRGTGTPYEQFF
>TRBD1|TRBV24-1|TRBJ2-7|few
TGTGCCACCAGTGAAGGGGGCTTCTACGAGCAGTACTTC
CATSEGGFYEQYF
>TRBD1|TRBV29-1|TRBJ1-2|many
TGCAGCGTTGGGGACAGGGGAACCAACTATGGCTACACCTTC
CSVGDRGTNYGYTF
>.|TRBV5-1|TRBJ2-1|.
TGCGCCAGCAGCTTGGGTGGGACTGAGACCTACAATGAGCAGTTCTTC
CASSLGGTETYNEQFF
>.|TRBV7-2|TRBJ1-2|.
TGTGCCAGCAGCTTAGGTGGTGGAACAGGGAATACCTATGGCTACACCTTC
CASSLGGGTGNTYGYTF
>.|TRBV4-1|TRBJ2-1|.
TGCGCCAGCAGCCAAGGAATTAAGGGGAATGAGCAGTTCTTC
CASSQGIKGNEQFF